The clone carrying this T cell receptor (beta chain) was recorded a few times. Its antigen is unidentified. The donors gave bone marrow, and they were healthy. This specimen belongs to a study of cytomegalovirus exposure and HLA in healthy donors. Study results and limitations: The study recorded about 150 TCR beta chains that were cytomegalovirus-associated. An analysis done earlier found most TCR beta V segments productive about 87% or about 30% of the time.

Both 60 Vbeta primers and 13 Jbeta primers went into the PCR. Sequencing was performed with immunoSEQ multiplex PCR; in TCRdb, only in-frame clones are kept and a portion is missing. This table has 140,000 or so clones, around 82% appearing once. With V trimmed by 2 bases and J by 1 base, 7 bases remained unmatched. The CDR3 runs to 17 residues. Germline V gives CDR1 SSHAT, CDR2 FNYEAQ (reference sequence). The source of this sequence is a woman between 18 and 29 years old in good health and CMV-seropositive. Specimen: PBMCs. The chain has TRBV7-7 and TRBJ1-5; 8 nucleotides match TRBD1. Here the CDR3 DNA reads TGTGCCAGCAGCTTATTCGGACAGGGCGGGAGCAATCAGCCCCAGCATTTT. It translates to CASSLFGQGGSNQPQHF.